What follows describes a single TCR beta chain. The CDR3 runs to 18 residues. V dropped 4 bases and J dropped 0; count of bases not matched to a gene: 7. Germline values: CDR1 SGHRS, CDR2 YFSETQ. This entry belongs to a study of blood T cell repertoires in COVID-19. Using immunoSEQ multiplex PCR, the repertoire was profiled, and TCRdb retains in-frame clones only, with some absent. The data hold 100,000 to 150,000 clones, with 70% to 85% observed a single time. The chain uses TRBV5-1 and TRBJ2-6, with TRBD1 matching over 10 bases. Source material: peripheral blood. This TCR was recovered from a woman aged 55-75 years with acute or convalescent COVID-19. The CDR3 region is CASSTGTGVLSGANVLTF. The CDR3 DNA sequence: TGCGCCAGCAGCACCGGGACAGGGGTTCTCTCTGGGGCCAACGTCCTGACTTTC.